The clone carrying this T cell receptor (beta chain) has a single count. The record originates from a study of sequential checkpoint blockade in melanoma. Looking at the study overall: Arm A got nivolumab then ipilimumab; arm B the reverse, 1:1. Each arm's sequence ended with maintenance nivolumab.

Germline V gives CDR1 MDHEN, CDR2 SYDVKM. The CDR3 is 16 residues long. Trimming took off 5 bases at V and 0 bases at J, with 11 bases between the two ends. The method was immunoSEQ multiplex PCR; TCRdb's version includes in-frame clones alone and lacks a portion of them. The data show more than 30,000 clones, roughly 90% seen once. Treatment in this sample: randomized to nivolumab then ipilimumab (arm A) or the reverse (arm B). The specimen was CD8+ T cells sorted from blood (inferred from file names), collected from a patient given nivolumab and ipilimumab in sequence. The sequence was collected from a human donor with melanoma. This chain links TRBV28 with TRBJ1-6; D gene ambiguous. Written as DNA, the CDR3 is TGTGCCAGCAGTCCCGCGGGGAGCTCCTATAATTCACCCCTCCACTTT. This encodes CASSPAGSSYNSPLHF.